Below are 24 T cell receptor beta chains sequenced from a single sample in a study of blood T cell repertoires in COVID-19. The method was immunoSEQ multiplex PCR; TCRdb's version includes in-frame clones alone and lacks a portion of them. The sample contains about 200,000 clones, about 85% of which appear only once. Input material: peripheral blood. The receptors were sampled from a woman aged 80 or over with acute or convalescent COVID-19.

The CDR3 coding sequence is TGTGCCAGCGGTCTAGGGACTACCCCAGATACGCAGTATTTT. Translation: CASGLGTTPDTQYF. The chain carries TRBV7-2 and TRBJ2-3, with TRBD2 matching 7 bases. Losses at the gene ends were 8 bases for V and 4 bases for J; bases not matched to a gene: 9. The length of the CDR3 is 14 residues. Germline V gives CDR1 SGHTA, CDR2 FQGNSA. Full variable domain (remainder filled in from reference TRBV7-2 and TRBJ2-3): GAGVSQSPSNKVTEKGKDVELRCDPISGHTALYWYRQSLGQGLEFLIYFQGNSAPDKSGLPSDRFSAERTGGSVSTLTIQRTQQEDSAVYLCASGLGTTPDTQYFGPGTRLTVL.

J is TRBJ2-7 and V is TRBV5-4, with D possibly matching TRBD2 (5 bases). The CDR3 is made up of 15 amino acids. CDR1 is SGHNT and CDR2 is YYREEE in the germline V gene (reference sequence). V gave up 0 bases and J gave up 0 bases, with 10 bases separating them. The CDR3 nucleotides are TGTGCCAGCAGCTTGGGTAACCGGGACTCCTACGAGCAGTACTTC. Residues: CASSLGNRDSYEQYF.

In this sample, this clone turned up once. The rearrangement uses TRBV7-2 and TRBJ2-7, with a tentative D call TRBD2 (6 bases). Between the trimmed V and J ends, which lost 2 bases and 4 bases, there was a span of 12 bases. This CDR3 is built from 14 residues. Germline V lookup: CDR1 SGHTA, CDR2 FQGNSA. CDR3 DNA sequence: TGTGCCAGCAGCTTAAGGGGACTGACTTACGAGCAGTACTTC. Translated, it gives CASSLRGLTYEQYF.

The chain has TRBV5-6 and TRBJ1-5; 9 nucleotides match TRBD1. The germline CDR1 and CDR2 sequences are SGHDT and YYEEEE. CDR3 length: 17 amino acids. Trimming removed 5 bases from V and 5 bases from J; junction bases left unmatched: 14. This CDR3 is CASSFLTGTGNDQPQHF. CDR3 nucleotides: TGTGCCAGCAGTTTCCTCACCGGGACAGGGAATGATCAGCCCCAGCATTTT.

The rearrangement uses TRBV12-3 or TRBV12-4 and TRBJ1-3; no definite D call. V dropped 3 bases and J dropped 7 bases, with 10 bases sitting between them. The CDR3 is 13 residues long. DNA for the CDR3: TGTGCCAGCAGTTTTAACCCGGGGAACACCATATATTTT. Amino acids: CASSFNPGNTIYF.

V gene TRBV30 combines with J gene TRBJ2-1; 9 nucleotides line up with TRBD1. V shed 3 bases, J shed 7 bases, and the junction held 7 bases outside the gene matches. This CDR3 spans 14 amino acids. Germline V lookup: CDR1 GTSNPN, CDR2 SVGIG (reference sequence). The CDR3 is CAWRSGTGKNEQFF. CDR3 DNA sequence: TGTGCCTGGAGGTCCGGGACAGGGAAAAATGAGCAGTTCTTC.

This clone was counted once. The chain has TRBV4-2 and TRBJ2-7, with 8 bases matching TRBD1. This CDR3 contains 16 residues. Unmatched junction bases numbered 9, after V lost 1 base and J lost 4 bases. The germline V gene has CDR1 LGHNA and CDR2 YNFKEQ. CDR3 DNA: TGTGCCAGCAGCCAAGCTACTACACAGGGGGGATACGAGCAGTACTTC. Translated, it gives CASSQATTQGGYEQYF.

This chain uses TRBV3-1 (or the pseudogene TRBV3-2) with TRBJ1-6, with 7 bases lining up with TRBD1. CDR3 length equals 17 residues. V shed 4 bases and J 3 bases; nucleotides not matched to a gene: 9. CDR1 and CDR2 from the germline V gene are LGHDT and YNNKEL (reference sequence). This CDR3 reads CASSLRQGLNYNSPLHF. The CDR3 coding sequence is TGTGCCAGCAGCCTTCGACAGGGACTGAACTATAATTCACCCCTCCACTTT.

The V gene is TRBV5-4, the J gene TRBJ2-7; D might be TRBD1 (5 bases). The germline V gene has CDR1 SGHNT and CDR2 YYREEE (reference sequence). With 2 bases removed from V and 3 bases from J, the gap between germline ends came to 12 bases. This CDR3 has 14 residues. CDR3 sequence (DNA): TGTGCCAGCAGCTTTTCCCGGCAGGGCTACGAGCAGTACTTC. Protein product: CASSFSRQGYEQYF.

This clone occurred once. V and J are TRBV28 and TRBJ1-6; D gene uncertain. The CDR3 covers 17 residues. The V end lost 6 bases, the J end lost 0 bases, and 15 bases lay between the germline ends. Germline loops: CDR1 MDHEN, CDR2 SYDVKM. DNA for the CDR3: TGTGCCAGCAGCTTTTATAGCCCAAGCTCCTATAATTCACCCCTCCACTTT. This encodes CASSFYSPSSYNSPLHF.

The CDR3, as DNA: TGTGCCAGCAGCAACTCGAAGGCGGGAGGAATGTACGAGCAGTACTTC. Translating it yields CASSNSKAGGMYEQYF. This chain links TRBV6-6 with TRBJ2-7; 8 nucleotides agree with TRBD2. The CDR3 has 16 amino acids. V was clipped by 6 bases and J by 4 bases; unmatched bases: 14. Germline V gene data show CDR1 as MNHNY and CDR2 as SVGAGI (reference sequence).

As DNA, the CDR3 is TGTGCCAGCAGCTTAAGCCACGAGCAGTACTTC. This sequence encodes CASSLSHEQYF. The rearrangement joins TRBV7-2 to TRBJ2-7; D unresolved. CDR3 size: 11 residues. The V end was cut by 2 bases, the J end by 5 bases, with 4 bases between. CDR1 is SGHTA, CDR2 FQGNSA, per germline.

V usage is TRBV28 and J usage is TRBJ1-1, with 9 bases fitting TRBD1. CDR3 size: 17 residues. Trimming removed 2 bases from V and 2 bases from J; junction bases left unmatched: 9. Germline V gives CDR1 MDHEN, CDR2 SYDVKM. In nucleotides, the CDR3 is TGTGCCAGCAGTTTACCCCTGACAGGGGGTGTTAACACTGAAGCTTTCTTT. As protein: CASSLPLTGGVNTEAFF.

J is TRBJ2-7 and V is TRBV5-1; D unresolved. Trimming removed 0 bases from V and 1 base from J, with 8 bases in between. The germline V gene has CDR1 SGHRS and CDR2 YFSETQ. The CDR3 length is 14 residues. CDR3 region: CASSLDVRSYEQYF. The DNA for the CDR3 is TGCGCCAGCAGCTTGGACGTCAGGTCCTACGAGCAGTACTTC.

V usage is TRBV7-2 and J usage is TRBJ2-3; 9 bases fit TRBD2. Germline lookup yields CDR1 SGHTA and CDR2 FQGNSA. This CDR3 comprises 17 residues. The V and J ends lost 1 base and 4 bases, in that order; junction bases with no gene match: 9. CDR3 sequence: CASSLVGFAGGADTQYF. CDR3 in DNA: TGTGCCAGCAGCTTAGTCGGCTTCGCGGGAGGGGCAGATACGCAGTATTTT.

This chain joins TRBV29-1 and TRBJ1-2; 7 bases are a match to TRBD1. Germline V gives CDR1 SQVTM, CDR2 ANQGSEA. With V trimmed by 0 bases and J by 6 bases, 4 bases remained unmatched. The CDR3 covers 13 residues. CDR3 loop: CSVEDPDRDGYTF. CDR3 sequence (DNA): TGCAGCGTTGAAGATCCCGACAGGGATGGCTACACCTTC. Full variable domain (missing parts from reference TRBV29-1 and TRBJ1-2): SAVISQKPSRDICQRGTSLTIQCQVDSQVTMMFWYRQQPGQSLTLIATANQGSEATYESGFVIDKFPISRPNLTFSTLTVSNMSPEDSSIYLCSVEDPDRDGYTFGSGTRLTVV.

J is TRBJ2-1 and V is TRBV5-1; perhaps TRBD1 as D (6 bases). V was shortened by 5 bases and J by 5 bases, with 11 bases between the two germline ends. This CDR3 contains 13 residues. Germline CDR1 is SGHRS and CDR2 is YFSETQ. Here the CDR3 reads CASRGAGDNEQFF. The CDR3 coding sequence is TGCGCCAGCAGGGGGGCAGGAGACAATGAGCAGTTCTTC.

This chain uses TRBV9 with TRBJ2-1; the match to TRBD2 covers 7 bases. The junction had 9 bases not matched to a gene; V was cut back by 3 bases and J by 3 bases. The CDR3 contains 16 residues. Germline-derived CDR1 and CDR2 are SGDLS and YYNGEE. The DNA of the CDR3 is TGTGCCAGCAGCGGTCAGGGAGGGGTCTTCTACAATGAGCAGTTCTTC. Its protein is CASSGQGGVFYNEQFF. Full variable domain (outside the CDR3, taken from reference TRBV9 and TRBJ2-1): DSGVTQTPKHLITATGQRVTLRCSPRSGDLSVYWYQQSLDQGLQFLIQYYNGEERAKGNILERFSAQQFPDLHSELNLSSLELGDSALYFCASSGQGGVFYNEQFFGPGTRLTVL.

V and J are TRBV7-2 and TRBJ1-2; D unresolved. Trimming left V 4 bases short and J 2 bases short, with 11 bases between. Germline lookup yields CDR1 SGHTA and CDR2 FQGNSA. This CDR3 comprises 14 residues. The CDR3 protein is CASSWIPGNYGYTF. The CDR3 DNA sequence: TGTGCCAGCAGCTGGATCCCAGGAAACTATGGCTACACCTTC.

The J gene is TRBJ1-5, the V gene TRBV6-5; D unresolved. V was pared by 7 bases and J by 4 bases, with 14 bases between. Germline V lookup: CDR1 MNHEY, CDR2 SVGAGI. The CDR3 totals 14 residues. The CDR3 sequence: CASILLGSNQPQHF. Written as DNA, the CDR3 is TGTGCCAGCATCCTACTAGGGTCAAATCAGCCCCAGCATTTT.

The chain employs TRBV28 and TRBJ1-1; D perhaps matches TRBD1 (5 bases). V lost 8 bases, J lost 4 bases, and 14 bases lay in between. Germline loops: CDR1 MDHEN, CDR2 SYDVKM. This CDR3 is 13 amino acids long. The CDR3: CASEGTLSTEAFF. In DNA form, the CDR3 reads TGTGCCAGCGAGGGGACTTTGAGCACTGAAGCTTTCTTT.

This chain uses TRBV27 with TRBJ1-3; D not resolved. V was cut by 6 bases and J by 4 bases, with 16 bases left in between. Germline assignment: CDR1 MNHEY and CDR2 SMNVEV (reference sequence). The CDR3 contains 15 residues. CDR3 amino acids: CASSPGLREGNTIYF. The DNA for the CDR3 is TGTGCCAGCAGCCCGGGCCTTAGGGAGGGAAACACCATATATTTT.

V is TRBV5-4 and J is TRBJ2-1, with 12 bases lining up with TRBD2. The length of the CDR3 is 18 residues. V shed 0 bases and J 12 bases; nucleotides not matched to a gene: 16. From germline, CDR1 is SGHNT and CDR2 YYREEE (reference sequence). The CDR3 bases are TGTGCCAGCAGCTTGGGACTAGCGGGGGTCACGAATACTAGAGGGCAGTTCTTC. Translating gives CASSLGLAGVTNTRGQFF.

A single count supports this clone. The chain is built from TRBV25-1 and TRBJ2-2; D perhaps matches TRBD2 (5 bases). The CDR3 has 14 residues. The V gene lost 2 bases and the J gene lost 14 bases, with 18 bases spanning the gap. Germline V CDR1 and CDR2: MGHDK, SYGVNS. CDR3 sequence: CASSEDPVVGGLFF. The CDR3 region has the DNA TGTGCCAGCAGTGAAGACCCCGTAGTCGGAGGACTGTTTTTT.